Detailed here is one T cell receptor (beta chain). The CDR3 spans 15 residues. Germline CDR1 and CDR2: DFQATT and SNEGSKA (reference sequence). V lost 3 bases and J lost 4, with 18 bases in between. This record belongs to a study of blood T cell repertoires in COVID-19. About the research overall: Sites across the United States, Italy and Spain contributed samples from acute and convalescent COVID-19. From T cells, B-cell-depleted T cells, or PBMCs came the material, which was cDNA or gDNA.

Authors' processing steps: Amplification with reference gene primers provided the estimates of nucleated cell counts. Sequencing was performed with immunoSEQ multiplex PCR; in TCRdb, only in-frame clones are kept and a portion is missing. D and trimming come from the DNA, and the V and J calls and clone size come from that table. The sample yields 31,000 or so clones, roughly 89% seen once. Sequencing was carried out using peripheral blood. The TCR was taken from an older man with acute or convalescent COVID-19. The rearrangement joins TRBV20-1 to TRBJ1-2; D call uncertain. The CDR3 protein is CSASPRVVDLYGYTF. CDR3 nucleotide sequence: TGCAGTGCTAGTCCGCGAGTAGTTGATCTCTATGGCTACACCTTC.